This T cell receptor beta chain was observed in a study of T cells expressing NK-cell markers. Study background: The TCR beta repertoires were obtained from sorted CD3+CD56+NKG2C+, CD3+CD56+NKG2C- and CD3+CD56-NKG2C+ T cells. Just one sequenced donor of eight was HCMV-seronegative, while seven were seropositive. Overall study findings and caveats: Among CD8+ T cells from about six donors, dominant NKG2C+ clonotypes accounted for roughly 1.0-7.0%.

CDR3 length equals 20 residues. Germline loops: CDR1 SGHAT, CDR2 FQNNGV. Turning to this clonotype: The antigen is undetermined.

It was by 5'RACE template switching with UMIs that TCR beta cDNA was made. No DNA is given; TCRdb re-called the 5' RACE reads and lists each CDR3 protein once. The table lists some 410,000 distinct CDR3 sequences, with 7.3% in the top ten. This clonotype was obtained from a woman between 18 and 69 years old in good health. The sample was blood T cells: a sorted CD56 or NKG2C T cell subset, CD4+ or CD8+ T cells, or bulk PBMC T cells (not recorded which). The chain couples TRBV11-2 to TRBJ2-2; the TCRdb D gene call, TRBD2, has no DNA to confirm it. The CDR3 loop is CASSSQTGTSGRAWTPELFF.